This T cell receptor beta chain is drawn from a study of blood T cell repertoires in COVID-19. At the level of the study: In each case, the material was cDNA or gDNA derived from T cells, B-cell-depleted T cells, or PBMCs.

Some clones are missing from TCRdb's copy, which holds only in-frame ones; the method was immunoSEQ multiplex PCR. The data contain about 36,000 clones, more than 80% of them singletons. Trimming removed 3 bases from V and 5 bases from J, with 10 bases in between. Germline CDR1 and CDR2: SGHNT and YENEEA. This CDR3 comprises 14 residues. The receptor comes from a human donor in a cohort sampled during active or convalescent COVID-19. The donor label of this sample is uncertain. The gene calls are TRBV11-3 and TRBJ2-2, with a possible D match to TRBD1 (5 bases). Input material: peripheral blood. CDR3 in DNA: TGTGCCAGCAGCTTCTCCAGGGCGACCGGGGAGCTGTTTTTT. Its protein is CASSFSRATGELFF. The complete variable domain, with remaining parts taken from reference TRBV11-3 and TRBJ2-2, reads EAGVVQSPRYKIIEKKQPVAFWCNPISGHNTLYWYLQNLGQGPELLIRYENEEAVDDSQLPKDRFSAERLKGVDSTLKIQPAELGDSAVYLCASSFSRATGELFFGEGSRLTVL.